The T cell receptor (beta chain) under discussion was sequenced for a study of blood T cell repertoires in COVID-19. Overall study context: Spain, Italy and the United States supplied samples that represented acute and convalescent COVID-19. PBMCs, B-cell-depleted T cells, or T cells were the source of the cDNA or gDNA that made up the material.

Some clones are missing from TCRdb's copy, which holds only in-frame ones; the method was immunoSEQ multiplex PCR. The sample carries hundreds of thousands of clones, approximately 85% recorded once. The CDR3 consists of 15 residues. Trimming stripped 4 bases from V and 2 bases from J, with 11 bases between. Germline V gene lookup returns CDR1 SNHLY and CDR2 FYNNEI. Sequencing input: peripheral blood. This TCR derives from a human donor in a cohort sampled during active COVID-19. This chain links TRBV2 with TRBJ2-2; possibly TRBD1 for D (5 bases). For the CDR3, the DNA is TGTGCCAGCAGTGTTGGTAGGGGAAACACCGGGGAGCTGTTTTTT. It specifies CASSVGRGNTGELFF.